Sequencing of this T cell receptor beta chain was carried out in a study of lymphopenia after photon versus proton radiotherapy. Study-wide findings and caveats: After lymphocyte nadir, photon-treated repertoires showed oligoclonal expansion, especially CD8+ Temra.

Profiling relied on immunoSEQ multiplex PCR, and the TCRdb table lists in-frame clones only, not all of them. The data contain 13,000 or so clones, around 90% of them singletons. On this clone itself: Its antigen remains unidentified.

Germline CDR1 and CDR2: SGHDT and YYEEEE. The CDR3 totals 14 residues. The V segment lost 1 base and the J segment 5 bases; nucleotides outside the gene matches: 5. The material sequenced was peripheral blood, taken from a patient treated with photon-based radiotherapy. The chain uses TRBV5-6 and TRBJ2-5; 7 bases are a match to TRBD1. This clonotype was sampled from a man aged 60-69 years with pancreatic cancer. The CDR3 DNA sequence: TGTGCCAGCAGCTTGAGAGGGGGCCAGGAGACCCAGTACTTC. Translation: CASSLRGGQETQYF.